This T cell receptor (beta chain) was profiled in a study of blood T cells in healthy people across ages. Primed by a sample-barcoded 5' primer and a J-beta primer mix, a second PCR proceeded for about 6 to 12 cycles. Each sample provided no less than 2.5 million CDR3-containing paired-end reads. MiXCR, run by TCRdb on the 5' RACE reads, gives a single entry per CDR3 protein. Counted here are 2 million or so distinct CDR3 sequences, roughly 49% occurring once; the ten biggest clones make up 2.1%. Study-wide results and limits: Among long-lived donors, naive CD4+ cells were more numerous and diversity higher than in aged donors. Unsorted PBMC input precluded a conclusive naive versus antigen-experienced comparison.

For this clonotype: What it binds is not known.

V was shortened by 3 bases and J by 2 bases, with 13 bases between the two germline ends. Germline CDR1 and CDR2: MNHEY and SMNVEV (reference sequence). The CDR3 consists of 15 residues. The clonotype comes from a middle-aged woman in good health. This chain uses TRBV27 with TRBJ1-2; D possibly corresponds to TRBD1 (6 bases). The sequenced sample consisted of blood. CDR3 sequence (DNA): TGTGCCAGCAGTTTCCCACAGGGAACGAACTATGGCTACACCTTC. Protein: CASSFPQGTNYGYTF.